Listed below are T cell receptor beta chains from one sample, sequenced in a study of T cell repertoires in cytomegalovirus infection. TCRdb recomputed calls from the reads with MiXCR, one row per CDR3 protein. The table lists 450,000 to 600,000 distinct CDR3 sequences, 25% to 35% of them singletons. Their recognized antigens are unknown. The sequencing here drew on cultured PBMCs, taken from culture after CMV antigen stimulation. Receptors were obtained from a human donor in good health (CMV status not recorded). Some clones in this sample may be carry-over from other donors' samples. Both conserved end residues are part of each CDR3. The order of the fields is V gene, clone size, D gene, J gene, CDR3 DNA, CDR3 protein. D genes are given only for firm matches. Clone size is not always given. Where it is, it says once, few, many or a class for expanded clones.

>TRBV7-2|many|TRBD2|TRBJ2-7
TGTGCCAGCAGCTTAGGCCTAGCGGGGGGCGGCGAGCAGTACTTC
CASSLGLAGGGEQYF
>TRBV27|-|-|TRBJ1-5
TGTGCCAGCAGTTTTGGCCGGGGTCAGCCCCAGCATTTT
CASSFGRGQPQHF
>TRBV7-8|-|-|TRBJ2-3
TGTGCCAGCAGCTCCCGGGACTCTCCGTCGGGGGCGACGCAGTATTTT
CASSSRDSPSGATQYF
>TRBV19|-|TRBD1|TRBJ1-5
TGTGCCAGTAGTATACTCGACAGGGAGAATCAGCCCCAGCATTTT
CASSILDRENQPQHF
>TRBV5-6|-|TRBD2|TRBJ2-1
TGTGCCAGCAGCCTAGCGGGAGGGCCGAGGGATGAGCAGTTCTTC
CASSLAGGPRDEQFF
>TRBV28|-|-|TRBJ1-1
TGTGCCAGCACTCCCTTCGGGGGGGATTGGATGAACACTGAAGCTTTCTTT
CASTPFGGDWMNTEAFF
>TRBV19|few|-|TRBJ1-4
TGTGCCAGTAGTACCGTGGATGCAACTAATGAAAAACTGTTTTTT
CASSTVDATNEKLFF
>TRBV7-9|few|-|TRBJ1-1
TGTGCCAGCAGCACCCCGATCGGTAACACTGAAGCTTTCTTT
CASSTPIGNTEAFF
>TRBV27|-|-|TRBJ1-5
TGTGCCAGCAGTTTATTACGGAACAATCAGCCCCAGCATTTT
CASSLLRNNQPQHF
>TRBV11-3|once|-|TRBJ2-4
TGTGCCAGCAGCTCGCCCGGTTGGTTAGGGAGTAACATTAAGTACTTC
CASSSPGWLGSNIKYF
>TRBV4-1|few|TRBD1|TRBJ1-1
TGCGCCAGCAGCCAACTAACAGGGGTTCACACTGAAGCTTTCTTT
CASSQLTGVHTEAFF
>TRBV19|-|TRBD1|TRBJ1-1
TGTGCCAGTAGATGGACAGGGCAGAACACTGAAGCTTTCTTT
CASRWTGQNTEAFF
>TRBV6-5|-|TRBD2|TRBJ2-1
TGTGCCAGCAGTTACGAGGCTAGCGGGAGGGGAGACAATGAGCAGTTCTTC
CASSYEASGRGDNEQFF
>TRBV19|-|-|TRBJ2-6
TGTGCCAGTCAAAATGTTGGTAAAACTGGGGCCAACGTCCTGACTTTC
CASQNVGKTGANVLTF